This TCR beta chain was sequenced in a study of T cell repertoires in cytomegalovirus infection. About the study: Shared public TCR beta signatures pointed to both CMV infection and a matching HLA type.

Findings of the study overall: CMV-specific HLA-C-restricted TCR beta clonotypes dominated the ex vivo response. Totalled public TCR beta family frequency picked out people who carried CMV plus the relevant HLA.

Of note for this clonotype: The antigen is undetermined.

TCRdb used MiXCR to reprocess the reads, holding one entry per CDR3 protein. Seen here are 150,000 to 200,000 distinct CDR3 sequences, approximately 15% observed once, and the top ten hold about a quarter. Source material: PBMCs. This TCR was recovered from a human donor in good health (CMV status not recorded). Some clones in this sample may be carry-over from other donors' samples.

The CDR3 DNA is TGTGCCAGTAGTATAGGACTGACAGATACGCAGTATTTT. Residues: CASSIGLTDTQYF. The chain couples TRBV19 to TRBJ2-3; the D is unclear. The CDR3 runs 13 residues. Deletions cut 1 base from V and 3 bases from J, with 5 bases between. From germline, CDR1 is LNHDA and CDR2 SQIVND (reference sequence).